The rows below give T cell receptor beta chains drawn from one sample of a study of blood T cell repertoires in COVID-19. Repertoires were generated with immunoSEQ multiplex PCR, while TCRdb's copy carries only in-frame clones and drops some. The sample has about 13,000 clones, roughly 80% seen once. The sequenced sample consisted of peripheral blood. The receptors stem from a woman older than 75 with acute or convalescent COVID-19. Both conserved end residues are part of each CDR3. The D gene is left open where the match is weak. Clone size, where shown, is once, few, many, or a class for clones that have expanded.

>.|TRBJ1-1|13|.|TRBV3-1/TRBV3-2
CASSLAGVPEAFF
TGTGCCAGCAGCCTTGCAGGGGTCCCTGAAGCTTTCTTT
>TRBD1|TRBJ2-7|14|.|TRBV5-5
CASSWTGGQYEQYF
TGTGCCAGCAGCTGGACAGGGGGCCAATACGAGCAGTACTTC
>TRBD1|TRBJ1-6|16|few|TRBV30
CAWSIGTGAIGSPLHF
TGTGCCTGGAGTATTGGGACAGGGGCGATTGGTTCACCCCTCCACTTT
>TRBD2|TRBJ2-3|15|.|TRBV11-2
CASSLSLAGTDTQYF
TGTGCCAGCAGCTTATCACTAGCGGGCACAGATACGCAGTATTTT
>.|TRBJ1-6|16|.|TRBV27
CASSSRLRDTNSPLHF
TGTGCCAGCAGTTCCCGTCTCCGGGACACGAATTCACCCCTCCACTTT
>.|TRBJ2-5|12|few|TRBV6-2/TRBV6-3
CASSTGLETQYF
TGTGCCAGCAGTACAGGGTTGGAGACCCAGTACTTC
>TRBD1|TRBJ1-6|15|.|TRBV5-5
CASSRTGIVNSPLHF
TGTGCCAGCAGCAGGACAGGGATCGTTAATTCACCCCTCCACTTT
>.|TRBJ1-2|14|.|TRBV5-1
CASSLGQLNYGYTF
TGCGCCAGCAGCTTGGGACAGCTCAACTATGGCTACACCTTC
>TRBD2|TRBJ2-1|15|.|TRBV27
CASSFVGGARFEQFF
TGTGCCAGCAGTTTTGTCGGGGGGGCTCGATTTGAGCAGTTCTTC
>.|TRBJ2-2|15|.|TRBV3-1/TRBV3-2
CASSPGGERAGELFF
TGTGCCAGCAGCCCCGGCGGGGAGCGGGCCGGGGAGCTGTTTTTT
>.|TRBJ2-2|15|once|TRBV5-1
CASSLGGPDTGELFF
TGCGCCAGCAGCTTGGGCGGGCCGGACACCGGGGAGCTGTTTTTT
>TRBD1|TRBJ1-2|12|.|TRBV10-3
CAIQGAGNGYTF
TGTGCCATACAGGGGGCAGGGAATGGCTACACCTTC
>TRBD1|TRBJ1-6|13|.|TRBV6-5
CASSTTGGSPLHF
TGTGCCAGCAGCACCACAGGGGGTTCACCCCTCCACTTT
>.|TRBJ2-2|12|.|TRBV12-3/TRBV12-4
CASSTATGELFF
TGTGCCAGCAGCACAGCAACCGGGGAGCTGTTTTTT
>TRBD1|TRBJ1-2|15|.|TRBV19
CASSMPGQGSYGYTF
TGTGCCAGTAGTATGCCGGGACAGGGAAGCTATGGCTACACCTTC
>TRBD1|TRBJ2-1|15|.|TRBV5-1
CASSLGDREYNEQFF
TGCGCCAGCAGCTTAGGAGACAGGGAATACAATGAGCAGTTCTTC
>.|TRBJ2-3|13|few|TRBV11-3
CASSSTVRDTQYF
TGTGCCAGCAGCTCCACCGTCCGGGATACGCAGTATTTT
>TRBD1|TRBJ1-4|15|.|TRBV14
CASSQDSRGAEKLFF
TGTGCCAGCAGCCAAGATTCCAGGGGGGCTGAAAAACTGTTTTTT
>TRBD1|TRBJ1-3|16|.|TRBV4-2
CASSQVRGRAGNTIYF
TGTGCCAGCAGCCAAGTAAGGGGGCGCGCTGGAAACACCATATATTTT
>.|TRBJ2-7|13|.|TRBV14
CASSQYYRSEQYF
TGTGCCAGCAGCCAATATTACAGGTCCGAGCAGTACTTC
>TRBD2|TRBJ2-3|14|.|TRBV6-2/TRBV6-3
CASSQSPSGGRQYF
TGTGCCAGCAGCCAATCCCCTAGCGGGGGGCGGCAGTATTTT
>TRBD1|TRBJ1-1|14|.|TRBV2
CASSSQGADTEAFF
TGTGCCAGCAGTTCACAGGGGGCGGACACTGAAGCTTTCTTT
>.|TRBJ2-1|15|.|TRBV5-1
CASSLDGDTYNEQFF
TGCGCCAGCAGCTTGGATGGGGACACCTACAATGAGCAGTTCTTC
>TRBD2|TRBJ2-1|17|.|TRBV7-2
CASSKRSLAGGRDEQFF
TGTGCCAGCAGCAAAAGGTCGCTAGCGGGGGGGAGGGATGAGCAGTTCTTC
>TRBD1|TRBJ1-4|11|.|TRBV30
CAWGQGAKLFF
TGTGCCTGGGGACAGGGGGCAAAACTGTTTTTT
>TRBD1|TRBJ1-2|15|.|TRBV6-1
CASSDPGQGAPGYTF
TGTGCCAGCAGTGATCCGGGACAGGGGGCGCCTGGCTACACCTTC
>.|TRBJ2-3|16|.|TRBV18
CASSPPTLRGTDTQYF
TGTGCCAGCTCACCACCAACCCTCAGGGGCACAGATACGCAGTATTTT
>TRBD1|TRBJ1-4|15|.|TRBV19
CASSLETGYREKLFF
TGTGCCAGTAGTCTAGAGACAGGGTATCGGGAAAAACTGTTTTTT
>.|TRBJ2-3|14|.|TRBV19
CASSPTSSTDTQYF
TGTGCCAGTAGTCCTACCTCTAGCACAGATACGCAGTATTTT
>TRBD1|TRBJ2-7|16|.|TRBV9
CASSVDPQGDTYEQYF
TGTGCCAGCAGCGTAGACCCTCAGGGGGATACCTACGAGCAGTACTTC
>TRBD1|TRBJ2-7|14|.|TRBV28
CASSWGQASYEQYF
TGTGCCAGCAGTTGGGGACAGGCGTCCTACGAGCAGTACTTC
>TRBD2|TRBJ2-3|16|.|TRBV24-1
CATSDPGGRPTDTQYF
TGTGCCACCAGTGATCCGGGGGGGCGTCCGACAGATACGCAGTATTTT
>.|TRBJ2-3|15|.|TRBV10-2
CASRVSGESTDTQYF
TGCGCCAGCAGAGTTAGCGGAGAGAGCACAGATACGCAGTATTTT
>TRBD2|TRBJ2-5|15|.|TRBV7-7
CASSAGLAGGETQYF
TGTGCCAGCAGCGCGGGACTAGCGGGGGGTGAGACCCAGTACTTC
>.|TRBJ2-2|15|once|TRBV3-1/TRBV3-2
CASSQDARDTGELFF
TGTGCCAGCAGCCAAGACGCCAGGGACACCGGGGAGCTGTTTTTT
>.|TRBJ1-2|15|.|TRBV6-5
CASKVGQVANYGYTF
TGTGCCAGCAAAGTTGGGCAGGTAGCTAACTATGGCTACACCTTC
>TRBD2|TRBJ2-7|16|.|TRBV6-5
CASSYYGPGRANEQYF
TGTGCCAGCAGTTACTATGGCCCAGGGAGGGCCAACGAGCAGTACTTC
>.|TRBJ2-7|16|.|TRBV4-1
CASSQDGLGRDYEQYF
TGCGCCAGCAGCCAAGATGGTTTGGGCAGAGACTACGAGCAGTACTTC
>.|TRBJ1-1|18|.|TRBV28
CASSLFDLLGRIDTEAFF
TGTGCCAGCAGTTTATTTGATTTGCTGGGGAGGATTGACACTGAAGCTTTCTTT
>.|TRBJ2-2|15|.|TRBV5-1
CASSFRQVSTGELFF
TGCGCCAGCAGCTTCCGACAGGTTAGCACCGGGGAGCTGTTTTTT
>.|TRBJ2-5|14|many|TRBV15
CATSSTSWQETQYF
TGTGCCACCAGCAGTACGAGCTGGCAAGAGACCCAGTACTTC
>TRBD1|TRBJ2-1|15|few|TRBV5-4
CASSLFWTGGNEQFF
TGTGCCAGCAGCCTATTTTGGACAGGGGGCAATGAGCAGTTCTTC
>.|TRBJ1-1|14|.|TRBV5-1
CASSLDRWNTEAFF
TGCGCCAGCAGCCTAGACAGGTGGAACACTGAAGCTTTCTTT
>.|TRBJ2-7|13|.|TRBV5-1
CASSLAQYYEQYF
TGCGCCAGCAGCTTGGCACAGTACTACGAGCAGTACTTC